This TCR beta chain was recorded in a study of T cell changes during pregnancy in multiple sclerosis. The germline V gene encodes CDR1 SNHLY and CDR2 FYNNEI. Unmatched junction bases numbered 4, after V lost 7 bases and J lost 2 bases. CDR3 length equals 15 residues. Profiling relied on immunoSEQ multiplex PCR, and the TCRdb table lists in-frame clones only, not all of them. The sample has over a thousand clones, approximately 80% seen once. Sequencing was carried out using CD4+ T cells from PBMCs (not recorded whether the cells were cultured). The receptor's source is a female patient with multiple sclerosis, enrolled in a pregnancy study. Some clones in this sample may be carry-over from other donors' samples. The chain carries TRBV2 and TRBJ2-2; 10 nucleotides line up with TRBD2. CDR3 DNA: TGTGCCAGCAAAGCGGGGGGGTTCAACACCGGGGAGCTGTTTTTT. Translating it yields CASKAGGFNTGELFF.